The clone carrying this T cell receptor (beta chain) came up a few times. This entry comes from a study of cytomegalovirus exposure and HLA in healthy donors. The primer mix had 60 Vbeta and 13 Jbeta primers. Method: immunoSEQ multiplex PCR; TCRdb's copy keeps in-frame clones and lacks some. The table includes about 120,000 clones, over 70% detected once. This TCR came from a middle-aged woman in good health and CMV-seropositive. The specimen sequenced was PBMCs.

For the CDR3, the DNA is TGTGCCAGTCGGCCGGGACAGGGCTTCTCTCTGTATGGCTACACCTTC. Encoded protein: CASRPGQGFSLYGYTF. This rearrangement joins TRBV19 to TRBJ1-2; TRBD1 matches 9 bases. Germline V gene data show CDR1 as LNHDA and CDR2 as SQIVND (reference sequence). The CDR3 runs 16 residues. With 8 bases clipped from V and 5 bases from J, the junction kept 15 bases outside the gene matches.